This TCR beta chain emerged from a study of regulatory T cells in long-lasting Graves disease. Study findings and constraints: With persistent disease, TRBV28, TRBJ1-2 and TRBJ2-5 were the favored segments. Having few samples may have compromised the accuracy.

Germline V lookup: CDR1 KGHSH, CDR2 LQKENI. The CDR3 loop spans 16 amino acids. The V gene lost 4 bases and the J gene lost 1 base, with 13 bases spanning the gap. Turning to this clonotype: Its antigen is undetermined.

The time point: newly diagnosed GD, antithyroid drugs for less than 3 months. Scientists built the TCR library using RNA that was extracted from PBMCs. Both iRepertoire HTBI primers and Arm-PCR of CDR3 regions were used to build the TCR beta libraries. TCRdb re-analysed the multiplex PCR reads in MiXCR, keeping a single row per CDR3 protein. Among about 540,000 distinct CDR3 sequences listed, roughly 13% were seen once. This sample also appeared in a second study, on T cells in Graves' hyperthyroidism and ophthalmopathy. Per that study: Patients aged 18 to 65 had newly diagnosed hyperthyroidism that had lasted under 2 months.

The clonotype originates from a man younger than 45 with Graves disease. The rearrangement joins TRBV18 to TRBJ2-2; weak D call: TRBD2 (6 bases). Material: peripheral blood mononuclear cells (PBMCs), obtained at new diagnosis, from a patient treated with antithyroid drugs. CDR3 amino acids: CASSLGAGRNTGELFF. CDR3 DNA sequence: TGTGCCAGCTCACTGGGAGCGGGCCGGAACACCGGGGAGCTGTTTTTT.